A selection of T cell receptor beta chains follows, all from one sample in a study of cytomegalovirus exposure and HLA in healthy donors. The assay was immunoSEQ multiplex PCR, and TCRdb's table has in-frame clones only and misses some. The sample lists 150,000 to 180,000 clones, approximately 72% seen once, with approximately 3% in the top ten. Sequencing input: PBMCs. These receptor sequences come from a man between 18 and 29 years old in good health and CMV-seronegative. Each CDR3 is given with its conserved first and last residue. The order of the fields is CDR3 protein, CDR3 DNA, clone size, J gene, CDR3 length, D gene, V gene. A D gene is named only where the DNA matches it firmly. Expanded clones get a size class; other rows say once, few or many, or leave the size out.

CDR3aa: CASSEITNKNSQYF
CDR3nt: TGTGCCAGCAGTGAAATAACAAATAAAAACAGTCAGTACTTC
abundance: few
j_gene: TRBJ2-4
len: 14
d_gene: .
v_gene: TRBV25-1

CDR3aa: CASRGTWTVVLNTEAFF
CDR3nt: TGTGCCAGTAGAGGGACCTGGACAGTGGTTTTGAACACTGAAGCTTTCTTT
abundance: .
j_gene: TRBJ1-1
len: 17
d_gene: .
v_gene: TRBV19

CDR3aa: CAISASAGGTYNEQFF
CDR3nt: TGTGCCATCAGTGCGTCAGCGGGGGGAACCTACAATGAGCAGTTCTTC
abundance: .
j_gene: TRBJ2-1
len: 16
d_gene: TRBD2
v_gene: TRBV10-3

CDR3aa: CASSLGTGSEKLFF
CDR3nt: TGCGCCAGCAGCTTGGGGACAGGGAGTGAAAAACTGTTTTTT
abundance: .
j_gene: TRBJ1-4
len: 14
d_gene: TRBD1
v_gene: TRBV5-1

CDR3aa: CASSVEGQGGETQYF
CDR3nt: TGTGCCAGCAGCGTAGAGGGGCAGGGTGGAGAGACCCAGTACTTC
abundance: .
j_gene: TRBJ2-5
len: 15
d_gene: .
v_gene: TRBV9

CDR3aa: CASSLGRDSMASTF
CDR3nt: TGTGCCAGCAGTCTCGGACGGGATAGTATGGCTAGTACCTTC
abundance: .
j_gene: TRBJ1-2
len: 14
d_gene: .
v_gene: TRBV6-5

CDR3aa: CASSVGGSGGTDTQYF
CDR3nt: TGTGCCAGCAGCGTAGGAGGTAGCGGGGGCACAGATACGCAGTATTTT
abundance: .
j_gene: TRBJ2-3
len: 16
d_gene: TRBD2
v_gene: TRBV9

CDR3aa: CASSRDSHEQYF
CDR3nt: TGTGCCAGCAGCCGGGATAGTCACGAGCAGTACTTC
abundance: .
j_gene: TRBJ2-7
len: 12
d_gene: .
v_gene: TRBV7-2

CDR3aa: CASSTVSGLGSPLHF
CDR3nt: TGTGCCAGTAGTACCGTTAGCGGTTTAGGTTCACCCCTCCACTTT
abundance: .
j_gene: TRBJ1-6
len: 15
d_gene: .
v_gene: TRBV19

CDR3aa: CASSFGTANTEAFF
CDR3nt: TGCGCCAGCAGCTTTGGGACAGCGAACACTGAAGCTTTCTTT
abundance: .
j_gene: TRBJ1-1
len: 14
d_gene: TRBD1
v_gene: TRBV5-1

CDR3aa: CASSLWRGVTDTEAFF
CDR3nt: TGTGCCAGCAGTTTATGGCGGGGGGTGACCGACACTGAAGCTTTCTTT
abundance: .
j_gene: TRBJ1-1
len: 16
d_gene: .
v_gene: TRBV28

CDR3aa: CASSLGSNTGELFF
CDR3nt: TGTGCTAGCAGCTTAGGGAGCAACACCGGGGAGCTGTTTTTT
abundance: .
j_gene: TRBJ2-2
len: 14
d_gene: .
v_gene: TRBV7-7

CDR3aa: CACGVSKETQYF
CDR3nt: TGTGCTTGCGGAGTGTCGAAAGAGACCCAGTACTTC
abundance: .
j_gene: TRBJ2-5
len: 12
d_gene: .
v_gene: TRBV6-6

CDR3aa: CATSRDPGGTDTQYF
CDR3nt: TGTGCCACCAGCAGAGATCCCGGGGGAACAGATACGCAGTATTTT
abundance: .
j_gene: TRBJ2-3
len: 15
d_gene: .
v_gene: TRBV15

CDR3aa: CASSSRGGGGSYNEQFF
CDR3nt: TGTGCCAGCAGCTCCCGGGGTGGGGGGGGCTCCTACAATGAGCAGTTCTTC
abundance: few
j_gene: TRBJ2-1
len: 17
d_gene: TRBD2
v_gene: TRBV11-2

CDR3aa: CASNPGPPQGGYTF
CDR3nt: TGTGCCAGTAACCCCGGACCCCCTCAGGGTGGCTACACCTTC
abundance: .
j_gene: TRBJ1-2
len: 14
d_gene: .
v_gene: TRBV19

CDR3aa: CASGLRGEQFF
CDR3nt: TGTGCTAGTGGTTTGAGAGGAGAGCAGTTCTTC
abundance: .
j_gene: TRBJ2-1
len: 11
d_gene: .
v_gene: TRBV12-5

CDR3aa: CASSSGRWFDEQYF
CDR3nt: TGTGCCAGCAGCTCGGGGAGGTGGTTTGACGAGCAGTACTTC
abundance: .
j_gene: TRBJ2-7
len: 14
d_gene: .
v_gene: TRBV5-6

CDR3aa: CASSSIAGVSYEQYF
CDR3nt: TGCGCCAGCAGCTCGATAGCGGGGGTTTCCTACGAGCAGTACTTC
abundance: .
j_gene: TRBJ2-7
len: 15
d_gene: TRBD2
v_gene: TRBV5-1

CDR3aa: CASSYSGALEYEQYF
CDR3nt: TGTGCCAGCAGTTACTCAGGGGCCCTAGAGTACGAGCAGTACTTC
abundance: .
j_gene: TRBJ2-7
len: 15
d_gene: .
v_gene: TRBV6-5

CDR3aa: CASSLVASYNEQFF
CDR3nt: TGCGCCAGCAGCTTGGTAGCCTCATACAATGAGCAGTTCTTC
abundance: .
j_gene: TRBJ2-1
len: 14
d_gene: .
v_gene: TRBV5-1

CDR3aa: CASSQSGLGTGELFF
CDR3nt: TGCGCCAGCAGCCAATCGGGTCTCGGCACCGGGGAGCTGTTTTTT
abundance: .
j_gene: TRBJ2-2
len: 15
d_gene: .
v_gene: TRBV4-1